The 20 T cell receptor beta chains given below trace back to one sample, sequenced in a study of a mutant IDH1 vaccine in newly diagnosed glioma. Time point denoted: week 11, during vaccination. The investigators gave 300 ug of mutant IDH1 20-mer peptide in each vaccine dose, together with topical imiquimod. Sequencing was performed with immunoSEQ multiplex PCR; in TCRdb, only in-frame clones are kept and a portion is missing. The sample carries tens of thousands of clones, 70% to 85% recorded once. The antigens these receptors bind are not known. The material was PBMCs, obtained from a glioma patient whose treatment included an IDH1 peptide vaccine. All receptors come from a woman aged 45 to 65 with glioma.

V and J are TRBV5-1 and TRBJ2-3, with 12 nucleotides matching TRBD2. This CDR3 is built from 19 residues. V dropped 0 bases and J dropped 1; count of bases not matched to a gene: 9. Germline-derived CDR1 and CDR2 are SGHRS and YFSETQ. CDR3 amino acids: CASSLATTSGGWGTDTQYF. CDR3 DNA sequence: TGCGCCAGCAGCTTGGCCACAACTAGCGGGGGGTGGGGCACAGATACGCAGTATTTT.

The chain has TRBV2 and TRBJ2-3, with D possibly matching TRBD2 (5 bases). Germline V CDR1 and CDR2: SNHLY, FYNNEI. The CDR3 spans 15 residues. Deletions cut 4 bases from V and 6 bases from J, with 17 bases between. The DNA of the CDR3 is TGTGCCAGCAGTGGAGGCGGTCGGGGTCCGGATACGCAGTATTTT. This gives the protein CASSGGGRGPDTQYF.

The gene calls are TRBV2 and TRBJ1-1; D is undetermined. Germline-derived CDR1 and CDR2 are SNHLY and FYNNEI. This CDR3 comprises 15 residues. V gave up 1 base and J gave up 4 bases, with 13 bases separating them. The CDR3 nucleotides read TGTGCCAGCAGTGAAGGTTCGGAGCGGGGCACTGAAGCTTTCTTT. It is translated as CASSEGSERGTEAFF.

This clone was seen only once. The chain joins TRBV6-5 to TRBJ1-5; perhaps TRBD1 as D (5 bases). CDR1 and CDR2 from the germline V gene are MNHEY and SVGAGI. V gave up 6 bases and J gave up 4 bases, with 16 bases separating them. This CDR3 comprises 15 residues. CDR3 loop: CASSRWQGENQPQHF. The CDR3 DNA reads TGTGCCAGCAGCCGGTGGCAGGGTGAGAATCAGCCCCAGCATTTT.

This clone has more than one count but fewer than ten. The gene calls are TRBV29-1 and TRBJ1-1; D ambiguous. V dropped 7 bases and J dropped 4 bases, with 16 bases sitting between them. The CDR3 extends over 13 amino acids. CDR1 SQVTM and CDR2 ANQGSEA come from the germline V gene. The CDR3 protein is CSAAPSTGTEAFF. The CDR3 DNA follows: TGCAGCGCCGCCCCGTCGACGGGCACTGAAGCTTTCTTT. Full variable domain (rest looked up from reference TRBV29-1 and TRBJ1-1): SAVISQKPSRDICQRGTSLTIQCQVDSQVTMMFWYRQQPGQSLTLIATANQGSEATYESGFVIDKFPISRPNLTFSTLTVSNMSPEDSSIYLCSAAPSTGTEAFFGQGTRLTVV.

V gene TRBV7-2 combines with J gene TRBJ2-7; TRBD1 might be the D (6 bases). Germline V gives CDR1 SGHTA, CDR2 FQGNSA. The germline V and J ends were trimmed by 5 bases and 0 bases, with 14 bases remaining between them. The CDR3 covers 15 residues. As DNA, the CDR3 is TGTGCCAGCAGCCCGGGACATTTGAGCTCCTACGAGCAGTACTTC. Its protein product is CASSPGHLSSYEQYF.

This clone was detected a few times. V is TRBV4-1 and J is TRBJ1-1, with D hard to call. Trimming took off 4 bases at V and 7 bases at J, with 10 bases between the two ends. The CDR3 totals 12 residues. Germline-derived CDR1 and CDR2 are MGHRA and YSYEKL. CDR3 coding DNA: TGCGCCAGCAGCCCCCAGGCAGGTGAAGCTTTCTTT. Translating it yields CASSPQAGEAFF.

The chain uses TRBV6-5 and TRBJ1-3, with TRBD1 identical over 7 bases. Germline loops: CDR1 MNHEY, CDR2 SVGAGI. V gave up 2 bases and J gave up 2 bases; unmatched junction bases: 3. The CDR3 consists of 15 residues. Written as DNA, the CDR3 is TGTGCCAGCAGTTACCGGAGGGGGCCTGGAAACACCATATATTTT. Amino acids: CASSYRRGPGNTIYF.

The chain's CDR3 is CARATDREAPSGELFF. As DNA, the CDR3 is TGCGCCCGGGCAACCGACAGGGAGGCCCCCTCCGGGGAGCTGTTTTTT. The chain carries TRBV10-1 and TRBJ2-2, with D possibly matching TRBD1 (7 bases). Per germline, CDR1 WNHNN and CDR2 SYGVQD (reference sequence). Trimming removed 11 bases from V and 6 bases from J, with 25 bases in between. The CDR3 runs 16 residues.

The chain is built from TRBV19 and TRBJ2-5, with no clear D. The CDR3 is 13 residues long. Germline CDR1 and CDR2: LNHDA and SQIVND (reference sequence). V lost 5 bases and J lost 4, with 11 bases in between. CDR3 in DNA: TGTGCCAGTAGTCACCCTAGTTCAGAGACCCAGTACTTC. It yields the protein CASSHPSSETQYF.

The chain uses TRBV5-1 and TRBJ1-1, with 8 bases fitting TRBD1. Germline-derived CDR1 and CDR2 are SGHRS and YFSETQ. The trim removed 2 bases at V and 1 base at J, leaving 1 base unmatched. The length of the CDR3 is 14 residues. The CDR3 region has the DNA TGCGCCAGCAGCTTACAGGGGGGGAACACTGAAGCTTTCTTT. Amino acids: CASSLQGGNTEAFF.

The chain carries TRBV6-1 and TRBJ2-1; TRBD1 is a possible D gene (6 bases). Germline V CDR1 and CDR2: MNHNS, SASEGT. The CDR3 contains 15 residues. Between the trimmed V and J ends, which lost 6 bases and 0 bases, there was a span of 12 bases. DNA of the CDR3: TGTGCCAGCAGAAAAGAGGACAGCTCCTACAATGAGCAGTTCTTC. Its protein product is CASRKEDSSYNEQFF.

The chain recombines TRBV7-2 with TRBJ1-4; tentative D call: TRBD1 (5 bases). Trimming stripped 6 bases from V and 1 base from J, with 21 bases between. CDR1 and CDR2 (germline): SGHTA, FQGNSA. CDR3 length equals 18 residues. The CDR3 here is CASSLRRGDPVTNEKLFF. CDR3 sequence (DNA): TGTGCCAGCAGTCTAAGGCGAGGGGACCCCGTAACTAATGAAAAACTGTTTTTT.

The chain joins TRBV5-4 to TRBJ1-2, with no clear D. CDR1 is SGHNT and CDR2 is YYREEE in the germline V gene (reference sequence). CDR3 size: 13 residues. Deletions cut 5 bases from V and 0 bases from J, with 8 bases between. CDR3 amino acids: CASSSDSNYGYTF. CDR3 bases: TGTGCCAGCAGTTCCGATTCTAACTATGGCTACACCTTC.

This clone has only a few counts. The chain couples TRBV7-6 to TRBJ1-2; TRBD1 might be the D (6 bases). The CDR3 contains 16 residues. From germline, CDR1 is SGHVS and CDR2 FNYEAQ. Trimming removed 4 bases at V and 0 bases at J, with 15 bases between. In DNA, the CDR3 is TGTGCCAGCAGCTCAGGGGTAGGGGCAACTAACTATGGCTACACCTTC. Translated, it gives CASSSGVGATNYGYTF.

The CDR3 region has the DNA TGTGCCAGCAGCGGGGGGACAGGGACCTACAATGAGCAGTTCTTC. Translated, it gives CASSGGTGTYNEQFF. V gene TRBV5-6 combines with J gene TRBJ2-1, with 9 bases identical to TRBD1. Germline CDR1 is SGHDT and CDR2 is YYEEEE. This CDR3 is 15 amino acids long. The junction had 4 bases not matched to a gene; V was cut back by 4 bases and J by 2 bases.

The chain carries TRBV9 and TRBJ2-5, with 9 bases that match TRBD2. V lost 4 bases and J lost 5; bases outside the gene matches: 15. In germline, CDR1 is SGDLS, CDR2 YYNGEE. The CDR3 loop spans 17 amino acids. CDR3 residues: CASSPQVAGGQGETQYF. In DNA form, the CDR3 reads TGTGCCAGCAGCCCCCAGGTGGCGGGGGGGCAAGGCGAGACCCAGTACTTC.

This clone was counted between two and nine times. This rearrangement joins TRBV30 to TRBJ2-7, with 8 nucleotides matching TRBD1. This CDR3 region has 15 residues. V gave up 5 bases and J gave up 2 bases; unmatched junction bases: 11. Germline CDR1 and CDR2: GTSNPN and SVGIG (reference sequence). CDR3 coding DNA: TGTGCCTGGGACAGGGGAGGAGCGCAGACCTACGAGCAGTACTTC. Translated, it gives CAWDRGGAQTYEQYF.

CDR3 sequence: CASSLTGHQETQYF. For the CDR3, the DNA is TGTGCCAGCAGCTTGACGGGTCACCAAGAGACCCAGTACTTC. This chain uses TRBV7-2 with TRBJ2-5, with no clear D. With 3 bases removed from V and 0 bases from J, the gap between germline ends came to 8 bases. The CDR3 sequence is 14 residues long. From germline, CDR1 is SGHTA and CDR2 FQGNSA.

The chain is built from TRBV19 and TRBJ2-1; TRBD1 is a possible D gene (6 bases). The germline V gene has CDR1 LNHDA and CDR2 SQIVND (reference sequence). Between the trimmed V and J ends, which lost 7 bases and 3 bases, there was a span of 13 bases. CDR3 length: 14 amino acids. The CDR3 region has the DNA TGTGCCAGTAACACCGGGACACTCTACAATGAGCAGTTCTTC. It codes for CASNTGTLYNEQFF. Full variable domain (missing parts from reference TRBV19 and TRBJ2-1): DGGITQSPKYLFRKEGQNVTLSCEQNLNHDAMYWYRQDPGQGLRLIYYSQIVNDFQKGDIAEGYSVSREKKESFPLTVTSAQKNPTAFYLCASNTGTLYNEQFFGPGTRLTVL.